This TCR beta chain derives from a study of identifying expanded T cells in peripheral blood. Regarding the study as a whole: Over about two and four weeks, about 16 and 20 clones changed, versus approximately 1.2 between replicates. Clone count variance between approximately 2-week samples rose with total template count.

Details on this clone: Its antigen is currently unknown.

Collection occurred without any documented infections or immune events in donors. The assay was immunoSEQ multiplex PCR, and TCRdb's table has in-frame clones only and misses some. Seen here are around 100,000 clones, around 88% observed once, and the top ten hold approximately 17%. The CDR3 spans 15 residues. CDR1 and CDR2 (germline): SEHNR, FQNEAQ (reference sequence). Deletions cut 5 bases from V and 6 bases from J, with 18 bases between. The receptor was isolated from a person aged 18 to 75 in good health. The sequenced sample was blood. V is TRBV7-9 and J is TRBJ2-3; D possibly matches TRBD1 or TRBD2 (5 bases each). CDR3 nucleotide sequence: TGTGCCAGCAGCCCCCCGGGAAATCCAGGGGATACGCAGTATTTT. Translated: CASSPPGNPGDTQYF.